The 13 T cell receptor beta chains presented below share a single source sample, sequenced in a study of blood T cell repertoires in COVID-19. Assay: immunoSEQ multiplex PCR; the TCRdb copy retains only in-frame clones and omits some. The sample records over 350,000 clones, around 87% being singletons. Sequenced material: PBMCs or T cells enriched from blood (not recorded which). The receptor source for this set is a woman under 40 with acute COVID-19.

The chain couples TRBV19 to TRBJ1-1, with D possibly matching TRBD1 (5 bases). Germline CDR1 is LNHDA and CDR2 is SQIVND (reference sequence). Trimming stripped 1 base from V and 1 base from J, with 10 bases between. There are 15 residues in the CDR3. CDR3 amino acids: CASSIGRGANTEAFF. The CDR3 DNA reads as TGTGCCAGTAGTATAGGAAGGGGTGCGAACACTGAAGCTTTCTTT.

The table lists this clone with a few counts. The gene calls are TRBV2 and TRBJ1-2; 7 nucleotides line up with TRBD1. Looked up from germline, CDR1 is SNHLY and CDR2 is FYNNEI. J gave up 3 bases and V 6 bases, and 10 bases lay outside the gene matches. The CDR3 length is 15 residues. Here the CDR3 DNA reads TGTGCCAGCAGCCAGCGAGGGGGCCTGGACTATGGCTACACCTTC. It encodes CASSQRGGLDYGYTF.

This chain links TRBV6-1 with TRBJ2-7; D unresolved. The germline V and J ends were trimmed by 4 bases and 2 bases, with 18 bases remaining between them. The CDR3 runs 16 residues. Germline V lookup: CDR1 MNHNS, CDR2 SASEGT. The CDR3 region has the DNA TGTGCCAGCAGTGGACAATCAGCCCCAATCGCCTACGAGCAGTACTTC. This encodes CASSGQSAPIAYEQYF.

The CDR3 region is CATSRDSQPQHF. CDR3 nucleotides: TGTGCCACCAGCAGAGATAGTCAGCCCCAGCATTTT. This rearrangement joins TRBV15 to TRBJ1-5; D not resolved. The V end lost 0 bases, the J end lost 6 bases, and 3 bases lay between the germline ends. The germline V gene encodes CDR1 LNHNV and CDR2 YYDKDF (reference sequence). This CDR3 contains 12 residues.

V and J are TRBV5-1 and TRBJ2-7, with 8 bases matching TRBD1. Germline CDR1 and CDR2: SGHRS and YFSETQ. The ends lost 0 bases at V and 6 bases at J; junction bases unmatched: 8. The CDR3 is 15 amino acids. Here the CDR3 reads CASSLAGQGFGEQYF. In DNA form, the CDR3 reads TGCGCCAGCAGCTTGGCCGGACAGGGTTTTGGCGAGCAGTACTTC.

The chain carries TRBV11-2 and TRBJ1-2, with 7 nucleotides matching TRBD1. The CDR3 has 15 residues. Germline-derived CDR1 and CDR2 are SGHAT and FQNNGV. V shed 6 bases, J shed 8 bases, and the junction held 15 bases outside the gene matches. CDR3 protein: CASSFDRVGVVGYTF. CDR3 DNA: TGTGCCAGCAGTTTTGACAGGGTCGGGGTAGTAGGCTACACCTTC. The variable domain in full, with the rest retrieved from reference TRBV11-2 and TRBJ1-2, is EAGVAQSPRYKIIEKRQSVAFWCNPISGHATLYWYQQILGQGPKLLIQFQNNGVVDDSQLPKDRFSAERLKGVDSTLKIQPAKLEDSAVYLCASSFDRVGVVGYTFGSGTRLTVV.

The CDR3 region is CSGQQGTRDSSNQPQHF. CDR3 DNA sequence: TGCAGCGGTCAACAGGGGACCAGAGATTCTAGCAATCAGCCCCAGCATTTT. The gene calls are TRBV29-1 and TRBJ1-5; 7 positions agree with TRBD1. CDR1 SQVTM and CDR2 ANQGSEA come from the germline V gene. J lost 0 bases, V lost 7 bases, and 15 bases had no gene match. This CDR3 has 17 residues.

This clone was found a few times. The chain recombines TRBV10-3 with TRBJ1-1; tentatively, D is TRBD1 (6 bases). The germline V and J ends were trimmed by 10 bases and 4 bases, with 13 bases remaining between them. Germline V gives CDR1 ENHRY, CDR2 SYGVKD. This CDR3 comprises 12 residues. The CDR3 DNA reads TGTGCCACCAAAACAGGGTTCACTGAAGCTTTCTTT. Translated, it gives CATKTGFTEAFF.

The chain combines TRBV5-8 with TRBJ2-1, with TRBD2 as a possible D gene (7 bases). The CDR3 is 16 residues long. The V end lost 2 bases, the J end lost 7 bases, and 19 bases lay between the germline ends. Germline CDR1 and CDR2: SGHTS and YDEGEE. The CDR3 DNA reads TGTGCCAGCAGCTTAGAGGGGGGGGCCTTTTTGAATGAGCAGTTCTTC. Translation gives CASSLEGGAFLNEQFF.

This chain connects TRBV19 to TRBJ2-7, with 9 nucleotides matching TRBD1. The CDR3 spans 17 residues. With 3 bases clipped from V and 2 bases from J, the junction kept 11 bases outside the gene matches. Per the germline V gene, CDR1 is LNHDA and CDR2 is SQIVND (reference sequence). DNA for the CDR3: TGTGCCAGTAGTATCACCTCGACAGGGGGAGATCCCTACGAGCAGTACTTC. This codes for CASSITSTGGDPYEQYF.

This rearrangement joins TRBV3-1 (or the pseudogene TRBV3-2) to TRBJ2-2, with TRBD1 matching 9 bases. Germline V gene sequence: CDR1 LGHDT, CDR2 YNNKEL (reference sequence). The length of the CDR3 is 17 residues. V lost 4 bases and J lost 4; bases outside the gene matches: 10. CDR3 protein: CASSRDRVIGATGELFF. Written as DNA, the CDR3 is TGTGCCAGCAGCCGGGACAGGGTCATCGGGGCCACCGGGGAGCTGTTTTTT.

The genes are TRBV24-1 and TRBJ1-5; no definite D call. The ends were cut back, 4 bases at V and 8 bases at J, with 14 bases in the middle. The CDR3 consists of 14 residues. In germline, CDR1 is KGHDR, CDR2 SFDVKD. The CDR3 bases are TGTGCCACCAGTGAACCCCCCTTGACAAAGCCCCAGCATTTT. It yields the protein CATSEPPLTKPQHF.

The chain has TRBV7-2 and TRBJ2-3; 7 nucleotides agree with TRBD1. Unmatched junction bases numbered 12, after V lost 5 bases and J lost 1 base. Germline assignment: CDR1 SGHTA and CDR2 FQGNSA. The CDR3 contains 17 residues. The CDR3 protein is CASSPYGQEGRTDTQYF. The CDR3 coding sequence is TGTGCCAGCAGCCCGTACGGACAGGAAGGTCGCACAGATACGCAGTATTTT.